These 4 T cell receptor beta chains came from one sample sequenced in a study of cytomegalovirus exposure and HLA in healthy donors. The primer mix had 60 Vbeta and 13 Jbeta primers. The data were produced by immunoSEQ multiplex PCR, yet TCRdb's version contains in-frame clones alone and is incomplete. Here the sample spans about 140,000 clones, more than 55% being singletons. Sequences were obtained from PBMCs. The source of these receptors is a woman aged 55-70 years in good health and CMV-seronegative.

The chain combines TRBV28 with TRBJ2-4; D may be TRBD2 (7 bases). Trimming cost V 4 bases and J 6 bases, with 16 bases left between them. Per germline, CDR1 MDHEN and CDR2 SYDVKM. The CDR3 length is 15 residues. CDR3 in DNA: TGTGCCAGCAGTTCCCCACAGGGCGGGAGAAACATTCAGTACTTC. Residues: CASSSPQGGRNIQYF.

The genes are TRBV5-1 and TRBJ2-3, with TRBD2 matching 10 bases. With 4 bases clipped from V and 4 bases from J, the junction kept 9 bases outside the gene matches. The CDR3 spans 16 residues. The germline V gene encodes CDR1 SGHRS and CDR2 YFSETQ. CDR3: CASSPQASGGADTQYF. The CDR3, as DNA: TGCGCCAGCAGCCCTCAGGCTAGCGGGGGCGCAGATACGCAGTATTTT.

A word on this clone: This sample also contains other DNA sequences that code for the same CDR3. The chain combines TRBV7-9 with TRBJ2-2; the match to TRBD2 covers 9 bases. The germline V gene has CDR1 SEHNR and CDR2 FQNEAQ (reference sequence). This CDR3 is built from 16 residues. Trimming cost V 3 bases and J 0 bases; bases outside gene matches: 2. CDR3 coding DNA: TGTGCCAGCAGCTTTGGACTAGCGCCGAACACCGGGGAGCTGTTTTTT. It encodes CASSFGLAPNTGELFF.

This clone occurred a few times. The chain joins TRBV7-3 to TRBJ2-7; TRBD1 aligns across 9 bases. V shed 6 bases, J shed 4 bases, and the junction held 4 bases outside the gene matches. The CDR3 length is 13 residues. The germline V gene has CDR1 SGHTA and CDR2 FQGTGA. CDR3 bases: TGTGCCAGCAGGAACAGGGGGCTGTACGAGCAGTACTTC. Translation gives CASRNRGLYEQYF.